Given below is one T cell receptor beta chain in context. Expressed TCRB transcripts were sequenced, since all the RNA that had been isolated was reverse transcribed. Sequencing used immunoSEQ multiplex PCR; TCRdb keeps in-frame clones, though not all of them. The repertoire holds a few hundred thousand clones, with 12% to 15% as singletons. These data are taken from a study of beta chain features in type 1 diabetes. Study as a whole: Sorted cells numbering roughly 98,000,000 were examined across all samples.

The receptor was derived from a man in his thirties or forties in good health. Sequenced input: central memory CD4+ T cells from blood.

This CDR3 reads CASSYSTDTQYF. Written as DNA, the CDR3 is TGTGCCAGCAGCTACAGCACAGATACGCAGTATTTT. The chain combines TRBV5-6 with TRBJ2-3; D not certain. CDR1 and CDR2 (germline): SGHDT, YYEEEE. With 3 bases removed from V and 0 bases from J, the gap between germline ends came to 2 bases. The CDR3 consists of 12 residues.